Given below is one TCR beta chain in context. Its antigen is still unknown. This CDR3 has 17 residues. V shed 8 bases and J 4 bases; nucleotides not matched to a gene: 14. From germline, CDR1 is LGHNA and CDR2 YNFKEQ. The data derive from a study of T cell clones after liver transplantation. For the study at large: Apart from a few HCV-positive recipients, transplants were for non-autoimmune, non-viral reasons. Samples came pre-transplant, pre-randomization before withdrawal, and post-randomization after withdrawal ended.

Data came from immunoSEQ multiplex PCR; TCRdb stores just in-frame clones and leaves some out. The repertoire holds 65,000 to 80,000 clones, with under 90% as singletons. Points from the study as a whole: These preliminary findings come from unstandardized post-transplant sampling times. Graft donor-reactive T cells may have migrated into the graft rather than being deleted.

The sequencing used CD4+ T cells from blood, collected before liver transplant. This chain links TRBV4-2 with TRBJ2-2; TRBD2 matches at 9 bases. The receptor comes from a human donor who received a liver transplant. In nucleotides, the CDR3 is TGTGCCAGCGCGTCGAGGCTAGCGGGAATCGGCACCGGGGAGCTGTTTTTT. This gives the protein CASASRLAGIGTGELFF.